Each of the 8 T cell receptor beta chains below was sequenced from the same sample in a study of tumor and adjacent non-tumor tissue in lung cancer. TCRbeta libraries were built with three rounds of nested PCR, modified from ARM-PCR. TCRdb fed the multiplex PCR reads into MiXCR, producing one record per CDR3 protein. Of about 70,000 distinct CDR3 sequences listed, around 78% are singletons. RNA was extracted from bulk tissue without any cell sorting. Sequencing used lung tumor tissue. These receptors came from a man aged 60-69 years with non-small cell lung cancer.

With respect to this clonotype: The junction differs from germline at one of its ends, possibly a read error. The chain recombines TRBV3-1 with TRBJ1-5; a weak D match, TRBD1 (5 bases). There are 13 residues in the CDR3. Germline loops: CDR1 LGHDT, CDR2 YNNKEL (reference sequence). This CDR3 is CARSQDRNQPQHF. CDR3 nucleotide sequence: TGTGCCAGGAGCCAAGACAGAAATCAGCCCCAGCATTTT.

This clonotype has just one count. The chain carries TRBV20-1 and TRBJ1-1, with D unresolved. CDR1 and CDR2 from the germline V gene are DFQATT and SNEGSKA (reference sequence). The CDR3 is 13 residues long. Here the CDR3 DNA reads TGCACTGCCCCCGGGCAAGCGAACACTGAAGCTTTCTTT. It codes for CTAPGQANTEAFF.

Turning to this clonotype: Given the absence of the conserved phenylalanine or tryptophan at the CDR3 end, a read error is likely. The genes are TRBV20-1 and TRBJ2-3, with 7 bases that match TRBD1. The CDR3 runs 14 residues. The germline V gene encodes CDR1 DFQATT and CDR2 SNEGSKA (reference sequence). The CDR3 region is CGAQGTGPGDTQYL. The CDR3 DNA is TGCGGTGCACAGGGGACGGGGCCCGGAGATACGCAGTATTTA.

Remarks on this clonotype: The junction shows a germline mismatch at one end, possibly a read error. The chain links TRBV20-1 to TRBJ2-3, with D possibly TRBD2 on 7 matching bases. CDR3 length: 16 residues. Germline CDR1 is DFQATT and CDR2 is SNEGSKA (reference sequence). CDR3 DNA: TGCAATGCTACACCCCCGCCCCGCGGGGGCACAGATACGCAATATTTT. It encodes CNATPPPRGGTDTQYF.

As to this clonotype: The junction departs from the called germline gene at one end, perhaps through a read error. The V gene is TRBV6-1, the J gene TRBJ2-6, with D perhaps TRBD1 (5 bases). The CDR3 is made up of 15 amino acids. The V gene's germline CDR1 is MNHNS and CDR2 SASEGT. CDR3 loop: CASRDIASGANVLTF. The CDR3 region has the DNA TGTGCCAGCAGAGACATAGCCTCTGGGGCCAACGTTCTGACTTTC.

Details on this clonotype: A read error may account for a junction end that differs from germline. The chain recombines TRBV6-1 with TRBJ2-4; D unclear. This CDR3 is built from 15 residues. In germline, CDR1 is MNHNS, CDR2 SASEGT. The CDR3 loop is CATSDIVLTKNIQYF. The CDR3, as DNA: TGTGCCACCAGTGACATTGTTTTAACCAAAAACATTCAGTACTTC.

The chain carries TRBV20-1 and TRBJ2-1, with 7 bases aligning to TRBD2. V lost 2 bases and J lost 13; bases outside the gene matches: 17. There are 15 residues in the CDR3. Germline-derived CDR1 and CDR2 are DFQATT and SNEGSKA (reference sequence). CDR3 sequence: CSARLPSGAYNYQFF. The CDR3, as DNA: TGCAGTGCTAGACTCCCCAGCGGGGCCTACAATTACCAGTTCTTC.

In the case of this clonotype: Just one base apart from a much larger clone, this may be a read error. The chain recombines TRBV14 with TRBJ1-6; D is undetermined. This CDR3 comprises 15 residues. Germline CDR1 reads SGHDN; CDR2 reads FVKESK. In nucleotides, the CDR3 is TGTGCCAGCATCCAAGATCTCCAGGATAATTCACCCCTCCACTTT. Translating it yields CASIQDLQDNSPLHF. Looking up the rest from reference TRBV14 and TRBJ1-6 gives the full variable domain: EAGVTQFPSHSVIEKGQTVTLRCDPISGHDNLYWYRRVMGKEIKFLLHFVKESKQDESGMPNNRFLAERTGGTYSTLKVQPAELEDSGVYFCASIQDLQDNSPLHFGNGTRLTVT.